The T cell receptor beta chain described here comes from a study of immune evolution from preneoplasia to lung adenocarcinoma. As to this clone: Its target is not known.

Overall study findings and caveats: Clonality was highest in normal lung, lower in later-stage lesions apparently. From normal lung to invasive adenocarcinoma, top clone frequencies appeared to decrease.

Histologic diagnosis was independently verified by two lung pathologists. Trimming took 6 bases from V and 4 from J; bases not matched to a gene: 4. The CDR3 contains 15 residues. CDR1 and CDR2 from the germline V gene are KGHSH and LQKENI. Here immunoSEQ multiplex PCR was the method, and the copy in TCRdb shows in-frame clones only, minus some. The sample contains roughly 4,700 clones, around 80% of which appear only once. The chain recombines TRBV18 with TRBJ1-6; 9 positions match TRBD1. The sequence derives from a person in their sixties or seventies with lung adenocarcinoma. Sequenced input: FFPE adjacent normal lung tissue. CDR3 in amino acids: CASSDRGGYNSPLHF. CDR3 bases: TGTGCCAGCTCCGACAGGGGGGGGTATAATTCACCCCTCCACTTT.